The T cell receptor beta chain under discussion was sequenced for a study of cytomegalovirus exposure and HLA in healthy donors. Study results and caveats: Researchers reportedly found TCR beta sequences accurately predicted most subjects' HLA-A and HLA-B alleles. A later analysis linked a missense variant in DCLRE1C to the trimming of TCR beta V and J genes. Productive rates of about 87% or about 30% were seen for most TCR beta V segments in an earlier analysis. Within the data, a cluster of highly shared sequence variants was likely a sequencing artifact.

To note about this clone: Antigen: not known.

The CDR3 extends over 18 amino acids. Between the trimmed V and J ends, which lost 0 bases and 7 bases, there was a span of 22 bases. Germline V gives CDR1 SGHDT, CDR2 YYEEEE. Researchers ran the PCR with 60 Vbeta and 13 Jbeta primers. Produced via immunoSEQ multiplex PCR; TCRdb's table is partial and in-frame only. There are roughly 120,000 clones in the sample; over 60% occur only once, and around 3.5% lies in the top ten. The sample consisted of PBMCs. This TCR came from a human donor in good health. This sequence joins TRBV5-6 and TRBJ1-4, with D unresolved. The CDR3 nucleotides read TGTGCCAGCAGCTTGGAAGGTACAGCGGGGTCGGATCGTGAAAAACTGTTTTTT. Its protein is CASSLEGTAGSDREKLFF.